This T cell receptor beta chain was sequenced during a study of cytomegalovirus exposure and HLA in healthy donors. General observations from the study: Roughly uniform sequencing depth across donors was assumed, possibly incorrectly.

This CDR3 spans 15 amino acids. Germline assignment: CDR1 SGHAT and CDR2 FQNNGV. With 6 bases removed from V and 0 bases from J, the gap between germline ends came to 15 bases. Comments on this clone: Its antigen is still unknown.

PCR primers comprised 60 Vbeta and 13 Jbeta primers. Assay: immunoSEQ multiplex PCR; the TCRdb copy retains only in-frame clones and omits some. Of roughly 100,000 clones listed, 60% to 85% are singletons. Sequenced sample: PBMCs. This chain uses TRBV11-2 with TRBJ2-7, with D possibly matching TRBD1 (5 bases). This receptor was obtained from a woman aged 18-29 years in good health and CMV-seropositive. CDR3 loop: CASRPAGWDSYEQYF. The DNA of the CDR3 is TGTGCCAGCAGACCAGCAGGGTGGGACTCCTACGAGCAGTACTTC.